A single sample is the source of the 2 T cell receptor beta chains below, sequenced in a study of Graves' ophthalmopathy and Graves' hyperthyroidism. TCR beta CDR3 regions were amplified from RNA transcripts. First-round RT-PCR employed HTBI primers, with a second-round multiplex PCR after it. TCRdb reanalysed the multiplex PCR reads using MiXCR and keeps one entry per CDR3 protein. The repertoire holds about 620,000 distinct CDR3 sequences, with about a fifth as singletons. The material sequenced was peripheral blood. Source of these receptors: a woman between 18 and 29 years old with stable Graves' hyperthyroidism. Some clones in this sample may be carry-over from other donors' samples.

This clonotype has ten or more counts. The junction departs from the called germline gene at one end, perhaps through a read error. The gene calls are TRBV6-2 or TRBV6-3 and TRBJ1-2, with D tentatively TRBD1 (5 bases). CDR1 and CDR2 (germline): MNHEY, SVGEGT. The CDR3 contains 11 residues. The CDR3 here is CASSSSRTLSF. CDR3 DNA sequence: TGTGCCAGCAGTTCTTCACGGACACTCTCCTTC.

This clonotype was detected ten times or more. This chain links TRBV15 with TRBJ2-5; 9 nucleotides agree with TRBD1. CDR1 LNHNV and CDR2 YYDKDF come from the germline V gene (reference sequence). With V trimmed by 3 bases and J by 3 bases, 8 bases remained unmatched. The length of the CDR3 is 16 residues. The CDR3 region has the DNA TGTGCCACCAGCAGTCACGGACAGGGGAAAGAAGAGACCCAGTACTTC. Protein: CATSSHGQGKEETQYF.